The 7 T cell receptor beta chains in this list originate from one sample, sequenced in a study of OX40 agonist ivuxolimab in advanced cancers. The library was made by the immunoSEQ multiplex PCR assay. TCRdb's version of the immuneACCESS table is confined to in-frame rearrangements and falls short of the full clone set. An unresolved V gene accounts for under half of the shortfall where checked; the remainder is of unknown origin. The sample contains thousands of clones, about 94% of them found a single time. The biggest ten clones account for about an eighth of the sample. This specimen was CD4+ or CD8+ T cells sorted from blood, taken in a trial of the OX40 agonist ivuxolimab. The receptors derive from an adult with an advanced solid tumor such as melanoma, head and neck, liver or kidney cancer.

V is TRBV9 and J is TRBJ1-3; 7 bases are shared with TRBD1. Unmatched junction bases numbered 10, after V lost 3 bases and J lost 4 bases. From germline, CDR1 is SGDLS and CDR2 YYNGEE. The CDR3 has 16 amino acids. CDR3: CASSGELTGFGNTIYF. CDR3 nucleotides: TGTGCCAGCAGCGGAGAACTGACAGGGTTCGGAAACACCATATATTTT.

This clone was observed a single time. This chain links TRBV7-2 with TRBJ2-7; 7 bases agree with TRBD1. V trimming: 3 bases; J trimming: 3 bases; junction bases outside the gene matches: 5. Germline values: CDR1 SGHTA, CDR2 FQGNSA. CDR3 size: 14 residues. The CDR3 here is CASSLYDRVYEQYF. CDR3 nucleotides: TGTGCCAGCAGCTTGTACGACAGGGTCTACGAGCAGTACTTC.

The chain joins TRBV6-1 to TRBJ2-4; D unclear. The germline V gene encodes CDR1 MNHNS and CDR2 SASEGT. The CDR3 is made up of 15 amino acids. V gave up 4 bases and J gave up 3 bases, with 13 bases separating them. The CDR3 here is CASSAELLVKNIQYF. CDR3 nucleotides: TGTGCCAGCAGTGCTGAGTTGCTGGTCAAAAACATTCAGTACTTC.

CDR3 coding DNA: TGTGCCAGCAGTTTAGCTAGCGGTCCCCTCGGGGTTCTGTATTTT. Its translation is CASSLASGPLGVLYF. The rearrangement joins TRBV28 to TRBJ2-3, with 7 bases matching TRBD2. The germline V gene has CDR1 MDHEN and CDR2 SYDVKM. Trimming at V came to 2 bases and at J to 14 bases, leaving 16 bases not matched to a gene. The CDR3 contains 15 residues.

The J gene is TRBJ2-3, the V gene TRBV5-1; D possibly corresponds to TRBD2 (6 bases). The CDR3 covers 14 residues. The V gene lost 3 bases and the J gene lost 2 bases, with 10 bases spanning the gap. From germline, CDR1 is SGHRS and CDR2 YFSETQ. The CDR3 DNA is TGCGCCAGCAGCTCCGGGGACTTCACAGATACGCAGTATTTT. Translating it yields CASSSGDFTDTQYF.

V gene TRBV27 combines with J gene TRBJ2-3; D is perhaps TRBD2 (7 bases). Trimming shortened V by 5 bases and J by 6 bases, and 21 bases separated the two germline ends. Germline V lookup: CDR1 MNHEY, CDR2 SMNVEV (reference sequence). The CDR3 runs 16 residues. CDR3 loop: CASSPYRGAAGDTQYF. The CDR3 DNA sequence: TGTGCCAGCAGTCCCTACCGGGGGGCGGCCGGGGATACGCAGTATTTT.

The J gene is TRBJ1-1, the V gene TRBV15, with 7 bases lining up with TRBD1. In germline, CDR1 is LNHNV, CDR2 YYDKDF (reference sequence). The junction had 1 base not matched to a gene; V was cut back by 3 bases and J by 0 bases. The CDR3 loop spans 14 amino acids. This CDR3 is CATSSGTVNTEAFF. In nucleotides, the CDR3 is TGTGCCACCAGCAGCGGGACAGTGAACACTGAAGCTTTCTTT.